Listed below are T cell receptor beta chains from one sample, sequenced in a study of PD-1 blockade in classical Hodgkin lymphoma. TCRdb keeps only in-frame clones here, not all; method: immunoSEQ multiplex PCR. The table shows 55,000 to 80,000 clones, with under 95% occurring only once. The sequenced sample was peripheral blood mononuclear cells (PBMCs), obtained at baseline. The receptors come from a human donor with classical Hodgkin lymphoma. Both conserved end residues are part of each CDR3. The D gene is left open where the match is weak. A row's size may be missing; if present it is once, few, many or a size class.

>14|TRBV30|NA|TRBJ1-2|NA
CAWSVLGAWDGYTF
TGTGCCTGGAGTGTATTAGGGGCCTGGGATGGCTACACCTTC
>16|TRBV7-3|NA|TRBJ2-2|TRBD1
CASSLAGQGATGELFF
TGTGCCAGCAGCTTAGCAGGACAGGGGGCAACCGGGGAGCTGTTTTTT
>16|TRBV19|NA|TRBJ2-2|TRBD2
CATAGWGLENTGELFF
TGTGCCACAGCGGGATGGGGACTAGAGAACACCGGGGAGCTGTTTTTT
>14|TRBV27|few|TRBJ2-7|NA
CASIDTGPSYEQYF
TGTGCCAGCATCGATACCGGGCCCTCCTACGAGCAGTACTTC
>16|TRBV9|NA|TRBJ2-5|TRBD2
CASGQGTSGDRETQYF
TGTGCCAGCGGCCAGGGGACTAGCGGGGATAGGGAGACCCAGTACTTC
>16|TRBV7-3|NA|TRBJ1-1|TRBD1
CASSLGQGARNTEAFF
TGTGCCAGCAGCTTAGGGCAGGGGGCGCGGAACACTGAAGCTTTCTTT
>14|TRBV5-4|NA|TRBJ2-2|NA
CASSWGRGTGELFF
TGTGCCAGCAGCTGGGGCCGGGGCACCGGGGAGCTGTTTTTT
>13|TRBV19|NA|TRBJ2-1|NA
CASTSPTKDEQFF
TGTGCCAGTACCTCCCCGACCAAGGATGAGCAGTTCTTC
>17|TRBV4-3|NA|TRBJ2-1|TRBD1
CASSQSPQADRGNEQFF
TGCGCCAGCAGCCAATCCCCCCAGGCGGACAGGGGAAACGAGCAGTTCTTC
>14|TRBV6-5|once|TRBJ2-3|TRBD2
CASRGGRQGDTQYF
TGTGCCAGCAGAGGCGGGAGACAAGGCGATACGCAGTATTTT
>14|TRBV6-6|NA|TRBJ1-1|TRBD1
CASSVTGGGTEAFF
TGTGCCAGCAGTGTAACAGGGGGCGGCACTGAAGCTTTCTTT
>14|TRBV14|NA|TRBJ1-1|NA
CASSQLGHDTEAFF
TGTGCCAGCAGCCAATTGGGACACGACACTGAAGCTTTCTTT
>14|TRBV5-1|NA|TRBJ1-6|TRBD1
CASSKDRGHSPLHF
TGCGCCAGCAGCAAGGACAGGGGGCATTCACCCCTCCACTTT
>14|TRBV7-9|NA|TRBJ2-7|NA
CASSPGVTWGEQYF
TGTGCCAGCAGCCCTGGGGTTACGTGGGGCGAGCAGTACTTC
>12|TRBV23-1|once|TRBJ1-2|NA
CAWGKGSYGYTF
TGCGCCTGGGGGAAGGGCTCCTATGGCTACACCTTC
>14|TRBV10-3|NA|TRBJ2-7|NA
CAIRVTGESYEQYF
TGTGCCATCAGAGTGACGGGGGAATCCTACGAGCAGTACTTC
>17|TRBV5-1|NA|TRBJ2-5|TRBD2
CASSLVAGGPKEETQYF
TGCGCCAGCAGCTTGGTAGCGGGAGGGCCAAAGGAAGAGACCCAGTACTTC
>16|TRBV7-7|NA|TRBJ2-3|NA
CASSLGSRGGTDTQYF
TGTGCCAGCAGCTTAGGTTCAAGAGGGGGCACAGATACGCAGTATTTT
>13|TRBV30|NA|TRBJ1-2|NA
CAWSPRDNYGYTF
TGTGCCTGGAGTCCGCGGGATAACTATGGCTACACCTTC
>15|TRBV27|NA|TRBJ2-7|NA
CASSLATGDSYEQYF
TGTGCCAGCAGTTTGGCGACAGGAGACTCCTACGAGCAGTACTTC
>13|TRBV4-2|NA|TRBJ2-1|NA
CASSQDEGNEQFF
TGTGCCAGCAGCCAGGACGAGGGCAATGAGCAGTTCTTC
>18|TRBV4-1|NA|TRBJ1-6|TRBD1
CASADSDRELSYNSPLHF
TGCGCCAGCGCGGATTCGGACAGGGAACTCTCCTATAATTCACCCCTCCACTTT
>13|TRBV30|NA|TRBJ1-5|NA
CAWSSGPEQPQHF
TGTGCCTGGAGCTCAGGGCCTGAGCAGCCCCAGCATTTT
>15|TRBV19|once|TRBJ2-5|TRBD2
CASRIGAGGVETQYF
TGTGCCAGTAGAATAGGAGCGGGAGGGGTGGAGACCCAGTACTTC
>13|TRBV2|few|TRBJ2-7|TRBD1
CASRGTGGDEQYF
TGTGCCAGCAGAGGGACAGGGGGGGACGAGCAGTACTTC
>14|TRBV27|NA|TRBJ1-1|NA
CASSLSAIGTEAFF
TGTGCCAGCAGTTTATCCGCAATTGGGACTGAAGCTTTCTTT
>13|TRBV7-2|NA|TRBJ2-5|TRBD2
CASSLVLAETQYF
TGTGCCAGCAGCTTAGTACTAGCGGAGACCCAGTACTTC
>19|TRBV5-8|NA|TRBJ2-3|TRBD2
CASSPGLAAGSSSTDTQYF
TGTGCCAGCAGCCCGGGACTAGCGGCAGGTTCCTCTAGCACAGATACGCAGTATTTT
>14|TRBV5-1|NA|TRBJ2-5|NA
CASSGPVTQETQYF
TGCGCCAGCAGCGGTCCAGTTACTCAAGAGACCCAGTACTTC
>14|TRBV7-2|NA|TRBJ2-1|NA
CASSLRRGDNEQFF
TGTGCCAGCAGCTTAAGGCGGGGTGACAATGAGCAGTTCTTC
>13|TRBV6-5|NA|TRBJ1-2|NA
CASTQDGTGGYTF
TGTGCCAGCACTCAGGACGGGACGGGAGGCTACACCTTC
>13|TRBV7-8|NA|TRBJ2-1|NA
CASSFRRDNEQFF
TGTGCCAGCAGCTTCCGGCGAGACAATGAGCAGTTCTTC
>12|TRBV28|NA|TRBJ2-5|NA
CASSGGKETQYF
TGTGCCAGCAGTGGGGGTAAAGAGACCCAGTACTTC
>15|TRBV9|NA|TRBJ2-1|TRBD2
CASSVNAGGPIEQFF
TGTGCCAGCAGCGTAAACGCGGGAGGGCCAATTGAGCAGTTCTTC
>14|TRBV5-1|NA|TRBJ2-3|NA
CASSRDDGTDTQYF
TGCGCCAGCAGCCGGGACGACGGCACAGATACGCAGTATTTT
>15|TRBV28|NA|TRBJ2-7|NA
CASSLGSGYSYEQYF
TGTGCCAGCAGTTTAGGGTCGGGCTATTCCTACGAGCAGTACTTC
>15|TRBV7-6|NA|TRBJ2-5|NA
CASSFLGQRQETQYF
TGTGCCAGCAGCTTCCTAGGACAGAGACAAGAGACCCAGTACTTC
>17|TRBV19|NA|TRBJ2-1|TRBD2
CASSRGLAGGPYNEQFF
TGTGCCAGTAGTAGAGGACTAGCGGGGGGGCCCTACAATGAGCAGTTCTTC
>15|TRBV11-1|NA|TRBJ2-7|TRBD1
CASSLPGTGAYEQYF
TGTGCCAGCAGCTTACCCGGGACAGGGGCCTACGAGCAGTACTTC
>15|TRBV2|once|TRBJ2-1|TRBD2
CASIEGLAGINEQFF
TGTGCCAGCATAGAGGGGCTAGCGGGTATCAATGAGCAGTTCTTC
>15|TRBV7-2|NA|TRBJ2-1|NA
CASSLGTVSYNEQFF
TGTGCCAGCAGCTTAGGGACAGTCTCCTACAATGAGCAGTTCTTC